This T cell receptor beta chain was identified in a study of shared clonotypes between healthy human individuals. General study points: On the whole, naive subsets had larger estimated richness than memory subsets had.

In the case of this clone: The antigen is not known.

Per germline, CDR1 GTSNPN and CDR2 SVGIG (reference sequence). The CDR3 is 11 residues long. V lost 3 bases and J lost 6, with 9 bases in between. Genomic DNA from each subset was divided evenly over several immunoSEQ plates. Sorted-subset replicate PCR reactions contained approximately 190 ng DNA, corresponding to about 30,000 T cell genomes. Assay used: immunoSEQ multiplex PCR; TCRdb lists only in-frame clones, some missing. This sample yields roughly 2.6 million clones, of which approximately 92% are seen a single time; 0.13% to 0.15% belongs to the top ten. The healthy adult donors were HIV-negative and reported no recent acute infections or vaccinations.

The receptor was derived from a man aged 18 to 30 in good health. Sequencing was carried out using naive CD4+ T cells sorted from blood. Subset meaning: CD45RA+ positively selected. The genes are TRBV30 and TRBJ2-7; perhaps TRBD2 as D (5 bases). The CDR3 loop is CAWREELEQYF. The CDR3 DNA reads TGTGCCTGGAGGGAGGAGCTCGAGCAGTACTTC.